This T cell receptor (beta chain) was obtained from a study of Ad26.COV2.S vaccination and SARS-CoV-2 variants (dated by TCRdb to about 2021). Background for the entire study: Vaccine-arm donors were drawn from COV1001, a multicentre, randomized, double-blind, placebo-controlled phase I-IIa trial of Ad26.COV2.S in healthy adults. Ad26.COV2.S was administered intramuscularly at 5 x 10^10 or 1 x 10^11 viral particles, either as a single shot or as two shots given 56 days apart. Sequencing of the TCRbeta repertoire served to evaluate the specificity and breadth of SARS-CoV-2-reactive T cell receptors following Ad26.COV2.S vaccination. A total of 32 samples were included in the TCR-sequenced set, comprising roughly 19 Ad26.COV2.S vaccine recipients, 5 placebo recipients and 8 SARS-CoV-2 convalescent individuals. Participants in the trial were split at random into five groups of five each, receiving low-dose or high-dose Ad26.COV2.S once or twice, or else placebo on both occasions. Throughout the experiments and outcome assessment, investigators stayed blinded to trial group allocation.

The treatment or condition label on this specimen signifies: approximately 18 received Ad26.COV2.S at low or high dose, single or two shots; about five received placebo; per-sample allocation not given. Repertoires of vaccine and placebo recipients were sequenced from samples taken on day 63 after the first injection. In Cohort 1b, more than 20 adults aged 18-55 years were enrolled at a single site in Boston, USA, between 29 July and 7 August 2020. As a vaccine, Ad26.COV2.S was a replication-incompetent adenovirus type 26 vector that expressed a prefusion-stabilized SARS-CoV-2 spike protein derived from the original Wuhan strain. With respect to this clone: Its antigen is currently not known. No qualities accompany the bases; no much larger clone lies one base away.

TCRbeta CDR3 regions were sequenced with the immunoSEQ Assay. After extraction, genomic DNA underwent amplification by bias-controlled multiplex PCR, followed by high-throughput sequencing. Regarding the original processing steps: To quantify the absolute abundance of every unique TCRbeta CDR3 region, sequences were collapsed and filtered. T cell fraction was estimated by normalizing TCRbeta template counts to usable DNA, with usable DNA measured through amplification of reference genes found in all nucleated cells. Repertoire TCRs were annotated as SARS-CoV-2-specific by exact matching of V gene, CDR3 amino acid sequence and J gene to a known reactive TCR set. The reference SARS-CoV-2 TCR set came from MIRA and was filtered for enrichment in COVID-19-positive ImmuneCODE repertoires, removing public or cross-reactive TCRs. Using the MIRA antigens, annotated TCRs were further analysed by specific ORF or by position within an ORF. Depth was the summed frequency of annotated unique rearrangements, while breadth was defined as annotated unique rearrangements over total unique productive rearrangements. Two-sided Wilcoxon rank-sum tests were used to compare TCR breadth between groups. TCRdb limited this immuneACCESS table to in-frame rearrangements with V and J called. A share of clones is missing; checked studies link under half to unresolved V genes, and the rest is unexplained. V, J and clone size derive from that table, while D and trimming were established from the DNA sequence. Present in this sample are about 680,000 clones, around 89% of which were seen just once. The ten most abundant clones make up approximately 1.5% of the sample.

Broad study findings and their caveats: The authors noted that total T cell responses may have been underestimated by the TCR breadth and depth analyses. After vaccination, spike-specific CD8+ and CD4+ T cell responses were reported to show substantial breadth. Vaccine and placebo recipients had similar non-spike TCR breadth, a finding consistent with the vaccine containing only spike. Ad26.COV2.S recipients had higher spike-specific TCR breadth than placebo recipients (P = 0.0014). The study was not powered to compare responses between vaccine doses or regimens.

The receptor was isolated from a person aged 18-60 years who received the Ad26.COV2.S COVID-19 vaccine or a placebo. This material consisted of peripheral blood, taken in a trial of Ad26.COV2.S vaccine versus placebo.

The nucleotides read TGTGCCAGCAGCCCAAACGGGCCCCAGCATTTT. It specifies CASSPNGPQHF. In this chain, TRBV12-3 or TRBV12-4 is recombined with TRBJ1-5, with no D gene named confidently. Counted from cysteine to phenylalanine, this CDR3 has 11 amino acids. Just CDR3 DNA is preserved here, 33 bases in frame from base 1. At the junction V is shortened by 6 bases and J by 9 bases, with 9 bases in between.